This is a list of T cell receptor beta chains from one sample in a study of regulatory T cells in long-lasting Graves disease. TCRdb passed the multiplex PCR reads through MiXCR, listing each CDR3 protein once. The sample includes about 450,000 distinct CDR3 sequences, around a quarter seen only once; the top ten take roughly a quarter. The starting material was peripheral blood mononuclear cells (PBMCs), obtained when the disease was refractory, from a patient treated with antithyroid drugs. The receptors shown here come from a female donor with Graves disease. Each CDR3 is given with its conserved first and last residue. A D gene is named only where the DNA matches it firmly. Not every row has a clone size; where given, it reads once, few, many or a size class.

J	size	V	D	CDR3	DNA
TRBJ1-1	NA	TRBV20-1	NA	CSARSRAETPSSEAFF	TGCAGTGCTAGATCCAGGGCGGAAACCCCTTCATCTGAAGCTTTCTTT
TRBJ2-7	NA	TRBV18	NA	CASSPRDHPYEQYF	TGTGCCAGCTCACCGCGGGACCACCCCTACGAGCAGTACTTC
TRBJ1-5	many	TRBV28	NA	CASRTPNRVWGNQPQHF	TGTGCCAGCAGAACTCCGAACAGGGTCTGGGGCAATCAGCCCCAGCATTTT
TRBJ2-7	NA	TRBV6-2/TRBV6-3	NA	CASSYGGESYEQYF	TGTGCCAGCAGTTACGGCGGTGAGAGCTACGAGCAGTACTTC
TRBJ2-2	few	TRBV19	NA	CASRIDRFGELFF	TGTGCCAGTAGAATCGACAGGTTCGGGGAGCTGTTTTTT
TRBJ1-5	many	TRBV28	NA	CASTHDRFNQPQHF	TGTGCCAGCACCCACGACAGGTTCAATCAGCCCCAGCATTTT
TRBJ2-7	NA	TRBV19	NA	CASNGPKSYEQYF	TGTGCCAGTAACGGGCCAAAATCCTACGAGCAGTACTTC
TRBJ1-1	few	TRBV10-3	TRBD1	CAISDDRELLDTEAFF	TGTGCCATCAGTGATGACAGGGAGCTTCTGGACACTGAAGCTTTCTTT
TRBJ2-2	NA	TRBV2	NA	CASRTGGGAGELFF	TGTGCCAGCAGAACAGGGGGGGGGGCCGGGGAGCTGTTTTTT
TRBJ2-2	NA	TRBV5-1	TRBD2	CASSPPLAGGNTGELFF	TGCGCCAGCAGCCCGCCACTAGCGGGAGGCAACACCGGGGAGCTGTTTTTT
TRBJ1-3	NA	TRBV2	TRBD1	CASRTDRANTIYF	TGTGCCAGCAGGACCGACAGGGCCAACACCATATATTTT
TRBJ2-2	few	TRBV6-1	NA	CASTTRPGELFF	TGTGCCAGCACTACGAGACCCGGGGAGCTGTTTTTT
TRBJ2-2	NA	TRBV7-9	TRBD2	CASSFLAGEDTGELFF	TGTGCCAGCAGCTTCTTAGCGGGAGAGGACACCGGGGAGCTGTTTTTT
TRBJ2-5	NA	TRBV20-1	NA	CRAQASRVETQYF	TGCAGAGCTCAGGCGTCCCGGGTGGAGACCCAGTACTTC
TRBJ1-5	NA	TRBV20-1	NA	CSARDRKGTPSNQPQHF	TGCAGTGCTAGAGATCGTAAGGGGACCCCTAGCAATCAGCCCCAGCATTTT
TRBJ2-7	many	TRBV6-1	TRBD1	CASNSWDREDYEQYF	TGTGCCAGCAATTCATGGGACAGGGAGGACTACGAGCAGTACTTC
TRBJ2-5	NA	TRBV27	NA	CASSTVGGRGETQYF	TGTGCCAGCAGTACAGTCGGGGGGCGCGGGGAGACCCAGTACTTC
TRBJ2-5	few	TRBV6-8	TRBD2	CTTRTSGRGETQYF	TGTACCACCCGGACTAGCGGGAGGGGAGAGACCCAGTACTTC
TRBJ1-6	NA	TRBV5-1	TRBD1	CASSLEGFSGTGVNSPLHF	TGCGCCAGCAGCTTGGAAGGTTTTAGTGGGACAGGGGTGAATTCACCCCTCCACTTT
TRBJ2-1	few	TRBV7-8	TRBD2	CASLWDGQWGLQPHNEQFF	TGTGCCAGTCTATGGGACGGACAATGGGGACTACAACCACACAATGAGCAGTTCTTC
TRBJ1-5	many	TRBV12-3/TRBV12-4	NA	CASSLNGNQPQHF	TGTGCCAGCAGTTTAAACGGGAATCAGCCCCAGCATTTT
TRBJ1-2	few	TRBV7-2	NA	CASSLAREIYGYTF	TGTGCCAGCAGCTTAGCGCGGGAAATCTATGGCTACACCTTC
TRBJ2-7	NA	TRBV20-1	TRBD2	CSAKGTSAYEQYF	TGCAGTGCTAAGGGGACTAGCGCCTACGAGCAGTACTTC
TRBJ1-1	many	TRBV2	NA	CASTLTRAFF	TGTGCCAGCACTCTAACGAGGGCTTTCTTT
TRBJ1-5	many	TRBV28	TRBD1	CASSPRLARGYQPQHF	TGTGCCAGCAGCCCCAGGCTGGCCAGGGGGTATCAGCCCCAGCATTTT
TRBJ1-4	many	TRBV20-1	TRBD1	CSARDVGGYEKLFF	TGCAGTGCTAGAGATGTAGGGGGCTATGAAAAACTGTTTTTT